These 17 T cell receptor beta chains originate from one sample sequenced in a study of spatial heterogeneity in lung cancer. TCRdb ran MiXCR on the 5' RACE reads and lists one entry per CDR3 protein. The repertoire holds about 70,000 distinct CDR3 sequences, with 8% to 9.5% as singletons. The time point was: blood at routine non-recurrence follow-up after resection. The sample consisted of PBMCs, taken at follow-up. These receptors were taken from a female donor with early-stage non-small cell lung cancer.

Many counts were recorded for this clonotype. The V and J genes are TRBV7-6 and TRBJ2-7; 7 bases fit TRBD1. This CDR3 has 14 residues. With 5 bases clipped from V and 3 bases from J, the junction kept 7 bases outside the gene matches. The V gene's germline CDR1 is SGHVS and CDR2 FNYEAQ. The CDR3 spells CASSPRQGFYEQYF. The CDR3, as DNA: TGTGCCAGCAGCCCAAGACAGGGATTCTACGAGCAGTACTTC.

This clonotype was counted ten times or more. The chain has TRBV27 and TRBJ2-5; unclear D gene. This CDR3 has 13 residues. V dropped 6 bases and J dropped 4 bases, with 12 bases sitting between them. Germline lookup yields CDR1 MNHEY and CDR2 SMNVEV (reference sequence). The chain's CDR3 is CASRPRQRETQYF. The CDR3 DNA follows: TGTGCCAGCAGGCCTCGACAAAGAGAGACCCAGTACTTC.

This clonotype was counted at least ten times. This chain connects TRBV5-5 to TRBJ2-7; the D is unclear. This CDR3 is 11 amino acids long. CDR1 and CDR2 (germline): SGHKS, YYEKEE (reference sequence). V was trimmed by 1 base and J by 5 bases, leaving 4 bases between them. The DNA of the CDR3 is TGTGCCAGCAGCTTGTTCAACGAGCAGTACTTC. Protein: CASSLFNEQYF.

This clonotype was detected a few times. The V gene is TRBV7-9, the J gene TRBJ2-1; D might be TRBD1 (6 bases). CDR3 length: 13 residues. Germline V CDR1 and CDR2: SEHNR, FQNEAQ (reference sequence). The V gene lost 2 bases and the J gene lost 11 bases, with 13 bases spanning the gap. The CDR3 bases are TGTGCCAGCAGCTTACAGGGGACCGGCCAGCAGTTCTTC. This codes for CASSLQGTGQQFF. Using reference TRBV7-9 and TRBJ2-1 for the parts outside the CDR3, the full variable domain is DTGVSQNPRHKITKRGQNVTFRCDPISEHNRLYWYRQTLGQGPEFLTYFQNEAQLEKSRLLSDRFSAERPKGSFSTLEIQRTEQGDSAMYLCASSLQGTGQQFFGPGTRLTVL.

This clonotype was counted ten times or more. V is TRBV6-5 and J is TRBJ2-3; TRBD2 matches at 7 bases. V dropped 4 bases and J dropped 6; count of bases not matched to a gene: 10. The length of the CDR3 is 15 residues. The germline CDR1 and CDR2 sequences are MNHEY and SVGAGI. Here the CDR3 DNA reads TGTGCCAGCAGTTGGGGCGAGAGGGAGGGGGATACGCAGTATTTT. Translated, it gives CASSWGEREGDTQYF.

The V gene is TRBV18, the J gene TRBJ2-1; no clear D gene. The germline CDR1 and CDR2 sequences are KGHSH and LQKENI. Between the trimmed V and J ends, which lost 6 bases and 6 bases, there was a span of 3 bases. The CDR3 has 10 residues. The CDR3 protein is CASSGNEQFF. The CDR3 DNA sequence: TGTGCCAGCTCCGGCAATGAGCAGTTCTTC. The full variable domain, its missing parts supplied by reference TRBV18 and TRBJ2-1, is NAGVMQNPRHLVRRRGQEARLRCSPMKGHSHVYWYRQLPEEGLKFMVYLQKENIIDESGMPKERFSAEFPKEGPSILRIQQVVRGDSAAYFCASSGNEQFFGPGTRLTVL.

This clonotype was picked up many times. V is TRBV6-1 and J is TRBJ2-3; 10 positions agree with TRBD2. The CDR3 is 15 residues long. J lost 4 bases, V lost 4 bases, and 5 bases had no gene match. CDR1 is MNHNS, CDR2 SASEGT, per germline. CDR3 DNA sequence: TGTGCCAGCAGTGGTGGGCTAGCGGGAGCAGATACGCAGTATTTT. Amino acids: CASSGGLAGADTQYF.

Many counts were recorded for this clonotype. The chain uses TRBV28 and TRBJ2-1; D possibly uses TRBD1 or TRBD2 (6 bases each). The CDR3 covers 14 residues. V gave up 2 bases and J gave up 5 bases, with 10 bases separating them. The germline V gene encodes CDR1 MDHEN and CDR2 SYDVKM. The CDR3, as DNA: TGTGCCAGCAGTTTAGGGGGGCCAAACAATGAGCAGTTCTTC. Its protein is CASSLGGPNNEQFF.

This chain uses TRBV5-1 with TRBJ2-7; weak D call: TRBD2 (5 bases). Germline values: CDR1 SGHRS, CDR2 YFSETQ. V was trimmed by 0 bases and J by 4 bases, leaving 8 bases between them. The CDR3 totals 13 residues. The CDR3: CASSLASSYEQYF. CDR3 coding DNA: TGCGCCAGCAGCTTGGCTAGCAGTTACGAGCAGTACTTC.

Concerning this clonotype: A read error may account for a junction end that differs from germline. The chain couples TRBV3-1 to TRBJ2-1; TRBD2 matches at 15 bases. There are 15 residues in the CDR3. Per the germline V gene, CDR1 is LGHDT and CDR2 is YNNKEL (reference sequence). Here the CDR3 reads CASRQAGTSGRRQFF. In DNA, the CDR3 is TGTGCCAGCAGACAAGCGGGGACTAGCGGGAGGCGTCAGTTCTTC.

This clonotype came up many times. The CDR3 DNA reads as TGCAGTGCTAGAGATCGTCTGACAGGGGGATCCGGGGAGCTGTTTTTT. Its protein product is CSARDRLTGGSGELFF. The rearrangement joins TRBV20-1 to TRBJ2-2; 9 nucleotides agree with TRBD1. The junction had 8 bases not matched to a gene; V was cut back by 0 bases and J by 6 bases. The length of the CDR3 is 16 residues. Looked up from germline, CDR1 is DFQATT and CDR2 is SNEGSKA (reference sequence).

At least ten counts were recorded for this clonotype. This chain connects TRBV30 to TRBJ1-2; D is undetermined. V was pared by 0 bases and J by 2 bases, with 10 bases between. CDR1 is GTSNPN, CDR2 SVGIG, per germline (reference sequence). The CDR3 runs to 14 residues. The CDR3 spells CAWSVLPENYGYTF. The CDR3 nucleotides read TGTGCCTGGAGTGTTCTCCCGGAAAACTATGGCTACACCTTC. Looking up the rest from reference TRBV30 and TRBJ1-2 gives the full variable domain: SQTIHQWPATLVQPVGSPLSLECTVEGTSNPNLYWYRQAAGRGLQLLFYSVGIGQISSEVPQNLSASRPQDRQFILSSKKLLLSDSGFYLCAWSVLPENYGYTFGSGTRLTVV.

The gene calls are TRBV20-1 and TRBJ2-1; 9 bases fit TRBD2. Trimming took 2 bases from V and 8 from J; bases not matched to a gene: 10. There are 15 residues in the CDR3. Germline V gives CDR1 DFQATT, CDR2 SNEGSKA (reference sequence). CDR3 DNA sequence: TGCAGTGCTAGATCTACCGCCGGGACTAGCTATGAGCAGTTCTTC. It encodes CSARSTAGTSYEQFF.

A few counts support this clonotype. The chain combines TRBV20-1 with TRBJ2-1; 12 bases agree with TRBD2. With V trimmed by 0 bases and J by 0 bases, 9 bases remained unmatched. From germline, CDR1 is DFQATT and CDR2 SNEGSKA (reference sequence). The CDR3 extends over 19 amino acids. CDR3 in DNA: TGCAGTGCTAGAGACCGGACTAGCGGGACACGTGGCTCCTACAATGAGCAGTTCTTC. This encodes CSARDRTSGTRGSYNEQFF.

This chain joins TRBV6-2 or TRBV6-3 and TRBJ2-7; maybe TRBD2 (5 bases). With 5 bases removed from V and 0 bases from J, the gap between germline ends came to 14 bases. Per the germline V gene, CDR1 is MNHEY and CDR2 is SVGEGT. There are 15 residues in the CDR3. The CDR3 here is CASSGLAKLSYEQYF. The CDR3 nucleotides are TGTGCCAGCAGTGGACTGGCCAAGCTCTCCTACGAGCAGTACTTC.

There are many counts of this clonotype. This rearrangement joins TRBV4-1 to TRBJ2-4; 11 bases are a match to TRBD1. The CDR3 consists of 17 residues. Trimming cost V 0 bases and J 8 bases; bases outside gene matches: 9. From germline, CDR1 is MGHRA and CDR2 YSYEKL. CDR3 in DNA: TGCGCCAGCAGCCAAGAAGGAAGGGACAGGGGGGCCGACATTCAGTACTTC. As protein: CASSQEGRDRGADIQYF.

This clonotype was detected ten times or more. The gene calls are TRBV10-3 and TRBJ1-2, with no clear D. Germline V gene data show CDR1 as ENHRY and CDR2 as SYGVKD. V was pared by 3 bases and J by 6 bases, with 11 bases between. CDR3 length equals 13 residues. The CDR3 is CAISDGFRDGYTF. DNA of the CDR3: TGTGCCATCAGTGATGGGTTTAGGGATGGCTACACCTTC.